The text below deals with one T cell receptor beta chain. What it recognizes is unknown. The V end was cut by 3 bases, the J end by 7 bases, with 19 bases between. The CDR3 contains 15 residues. The germline V gene has CDR1 SGHAT and CDR2 FQNNGV. The data were obtained in a study of radiotherapy plus CTLA-4 blockade in lung cancer. General observations from the study: Reports identified early blood T cell clone dynamics, with interferon-beta, as the best response predictor.

Assay used: immunoSEQ multiplex PCR; TCRdb lists only in-frame clones, some missing. The table lists over 95,000 clones, around 74% of them singletons, with about 3% in the top ten. The study treated chemo-refractory metastatic non-small-cell lung cancer patients with focal radiation plus ipilimumab CTLA-4 blockade. The chain couples TRBV11-2 to TRBJ2-7; tentatively, D is TRBD2 (6 bases). Sample: peripheral blood, taken from a patient treated with radiotherapy plus ipilimumab. This receptor was taken from a human donor with non-small cell lung cancer who had a partial response to radiotherapy plus ipilimumab. Some clones in this sample may be carry-over from other donors' samples. CDR3: CASSLQLAPNSEQYF. Here the CDR3 DNA reads TGTGCCAGCAGCTTGCAACTAGCCCCAAACTCAGAGCAGTACTTC. Looking up the rest from reference TRBV11-2 and TRBJ2-7 gives the full variable domain: EAGVAQSPRYKIIEKRQSVAFWCNPISGHATLYWYQQILGQGPKLLIQFQNNGVVDDSQLPKDRFSAERLKGVDSTLKIQPAKLEDSAVYLCASSLQLAPNSEQYFGPGTRLTVT.